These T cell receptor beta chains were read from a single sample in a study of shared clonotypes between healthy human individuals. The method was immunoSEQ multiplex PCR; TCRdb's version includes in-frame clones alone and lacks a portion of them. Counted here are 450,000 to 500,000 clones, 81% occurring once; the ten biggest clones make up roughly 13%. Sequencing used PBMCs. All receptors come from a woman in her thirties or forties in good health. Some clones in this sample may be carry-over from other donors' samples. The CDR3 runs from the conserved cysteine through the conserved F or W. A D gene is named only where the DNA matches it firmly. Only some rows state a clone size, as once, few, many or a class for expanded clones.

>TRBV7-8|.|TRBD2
CASSGGLAGGYEQYF
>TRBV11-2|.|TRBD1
CASSSMGQGAGNTIYF
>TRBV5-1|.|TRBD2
CASTTAPGGGEQFF
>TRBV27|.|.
CASSSTGFYTEAFF
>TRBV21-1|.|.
CASSKRRGRGHVSNQPQHF
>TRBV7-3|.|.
CASSPSPNYGYTF
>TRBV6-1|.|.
CASTEGAADTQYF
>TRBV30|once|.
CAWSSQGYEQYF
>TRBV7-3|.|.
CASSLIRASSSYNEQFF
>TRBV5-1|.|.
CASSSQGSDEQFF
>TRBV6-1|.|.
CASSEGTKEQPQHF
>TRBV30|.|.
CAWSVGGGTGELFF
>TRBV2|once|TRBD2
CASSEIWRESGELFF
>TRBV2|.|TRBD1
CASRAGTGEYGYTF
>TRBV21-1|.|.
CASSSLPGTQVKNIQYF
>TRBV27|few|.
CASSSQWATNEKLFF
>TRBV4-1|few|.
CASSLSRSRNSYEQYF
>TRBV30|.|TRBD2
CAWSVGTRWGSEQFF
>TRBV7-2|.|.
CASSQAVQETQYF
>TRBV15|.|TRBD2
CATSRHLAGSTGELFF
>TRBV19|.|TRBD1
CASSRDRGRTEAFF
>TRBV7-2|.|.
CASSLWAYEQYF
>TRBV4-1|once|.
CASSHMGDYGYTF
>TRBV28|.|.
CASNSGGYSGNTIYF
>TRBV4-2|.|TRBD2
CASSQGGREGRDTQYF
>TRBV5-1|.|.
CASSLGSSGANVLTF
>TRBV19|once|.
CASSIVLFTDTQYF
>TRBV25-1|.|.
CTSGGDRDASEQYF
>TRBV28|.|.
CASTLYGGQPQHF
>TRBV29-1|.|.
CSATGPGRSNTGELFF
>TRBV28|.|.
CASRPTGLEDYGYTF
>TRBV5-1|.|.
CASSLDGSALRAFF
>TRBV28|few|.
CASSLYEFTAVGGYTF
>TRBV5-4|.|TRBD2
CASSPGGSGSGTDTQYF
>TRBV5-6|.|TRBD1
CASSWAGQGNTEAFF
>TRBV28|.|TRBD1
CASSLSRTGSWAETQYF
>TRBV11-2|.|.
CASSLHPGPNQPQHF
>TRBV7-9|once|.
CASSLAGGGETQYF
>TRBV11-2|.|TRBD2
CASSIPPGGRGAYEQYF
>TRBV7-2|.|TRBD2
CASSLTLAGGEGTGELFF
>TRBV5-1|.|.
CASSFVTDETQYF
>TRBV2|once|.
CASSRTDTDTQYF
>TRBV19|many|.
CASSHDPLYYGYTF
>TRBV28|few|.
CASSGDTGTSGYTF
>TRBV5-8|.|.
CASSRRETTENYEQYF
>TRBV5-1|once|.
CASRRDSGSEAFF
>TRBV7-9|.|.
CASSYLGNEQFF
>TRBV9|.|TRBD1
CASSARDRGQDYGYTF
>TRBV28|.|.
CASSLDPGAGHYGYTF
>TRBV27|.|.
CASSLSGPISYEQYF
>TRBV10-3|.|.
CACNSGEDTQYF
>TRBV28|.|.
CASIRTGQETQYF
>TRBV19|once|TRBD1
CASSIAGQVYGYTF
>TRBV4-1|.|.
CASSQEVTGDTEAFF